Below, 15 T cell receptor beta chains from the same sample are listed, as sequenced in a study of T-cell memory formation after mild COVID-19. Using its own MiXCR run on the 5' RACE reads, TCRdb lists one record per CDR3 protein. The repertoire consists of roughly 610,000 distinct CDR3 sequences, with 15% to 20% occurring once and the leading ten covering roughly 8%. Sequenced: PBMCs or a T cell subset sorted from them (not recorded which). These receptors all stem from an adult woman who had mild COVID-19 (a few samples of this study predate the infection). Cell type and time point are not known.

The rearrangement joins TRBV10-3 to TRBJ1-1; TRBD1 matches at 9 bases. Germline trimming cut 6 bases from V and 3 bases from J; bases unmatched to any gene: 8. This CDR3 has 15 amino acids. Germline V CDR1 and CDR2: ENHRY, SYGVKD. The CDR3 sequence: CAISGTGRDDTEAFF. In DNA, the CDR3 is TGTGCCATCAGCGGGACAGGGAGAGACGACACTGAAGCTTTCTTT.

The V gene is TRBV7-9, the J gene TRBJ1-3; TRBD1 aligns across 8 bases. The CDR3 has 18 residues. V shed 5 bases and J 1 base; nucleotides not matched to a gene: 13. Germline V gene data show CDR1 as SEHNR and CDR2 as FQNEAQ (reference sequence). As DNA, the CDR3 is TGTGCCAGCAGCCCAGTCTTCGGGACAGGTCTATCTGGAAACACCATATATTTT. Translated: CASSPVFGTGLSGNTIYF.

This clonotype was seen at least ten times. The V and J genes are TRBV7-2 and TRBJ2-3; TRBD1 aligns across 7 bases. Germline V lookup: CDR1 SGHTA, CDR2 FQGNSA. J was trimmed by 0 bases and V by 5 bases; bases with no gene match: 8. The CDR3 runs 16 residues. The CDR3 coding sequence is TGTGCCAGCAGCCAACAGGGGACATCTAGCACAGATACGCAGTATTTT. Its protein product is CASSQQGTSSTDTQYF.

There are many counts of this clonotype. The V call is TRBV4-3, the J call TRBJ1-3; D not resolved. V lost 1 base to trimming and J lost 0 bases, with 13 bases between them. Germline V CDR1 and CDR2: LGHNA, YSLEER. The CDR3 is 17 amino acids. The CDR3 here is CASSQGVAGGSGNTIYF. For the CDR3, the DNA is TGCGCCAGCAGCCAAGGTGTAGCGGGAGGCTCTGGAAACACCATATATTTT.

The CDR3 DNA sequence: TGTGCCAGCAGCGCCTTACATGGGACTCTCCCAGGGAGTGAAGCTTTCTTT. Translation: CASSALHGTLPGSEAFF. The chain couples TRBV7-9 to TRBJ1-1; maybe TRBD1 (5 bases). Trimming took 5 bases from V and 7 from J, leaving 26 bases between them. Germline V lookup: CDR1 SEHNR, CDR2 FQNEAQ (reference sequence). The length of the CDR3 is 17 residues.

The V call is TRBV6-2 or TRBV6-3, the J call TRBJ2-7; D is unclear. The CDR3 consists of 13 residues. Germline-derived CDR1 and CDR2 are MNHEY and SVGEGT. V was shortened by 4 bases and J by 3 bases, with 10 bases between the two germline ends. CDR3 amino acids: CASSFARNYEQYF. The CDR3 DNA reads TGTGCCAGCAGTTTTGCGAGAAACTACGAGCAGTACTTC.

This clonotype showed up just a few times. The gene calls are TRBV25-1 and TRBJ2-3; TRBD2 agrees at 9 bases. Germline V gene data show CDR1 as MGHDK and CDR2 as SYGVNS. The length of the CDR3 is 17 residues. Trimming took 2 bases from V and 5 from J; bases not matched to a gene: 11. CDR3 in amino acids: CASSEHGSGGEEDTQYF. Written as DNA, the CDR3 is TGTGCCAGCAGTGAACACGGTAGCGGGGGTGAGGAAGATACGCAGTATTTT.

This clonotype was seen more than once but under ten times. The rearrangement links TRBV19 to TRBJ2-1, with D perhaps matching TRBD1 (6 bases). The V gene's germline CDR1 is LNHDA and CDR2 SQIVND (reference sequence). V was trimmed by 0 bases and J by 2 bases, leaving 11 bases between them. The CDR3 loop spans 16 amino acids. This CDR3 reads CASSIDSGEPYNEQFF. CDR3 nucleotide sequence: TGTGCCAGTAGTATAGATTCAGGGGAACCCTACAATGAGCAGTTCTTC.

This clonotype was seen at least ten times. The chain employs TRBV10-3 and TRBJ1-5; D remains unclear. V was clipped by 6 bases and J by 8 bases, with 14 bases between them. The CDR3 totals 13 residues. Germline V CDR1 and CDR2: ENHRY, SYGVKD. The DNA of the CDR3 is TGTGCCATCAGCCCCCAACGAGGCGAGCCCCAGCATTTT. Its protein product is CAISPQRGEPQHF.

This rearrangement joins TRBV6-4 to TRBJ1-2, with 9 bases identical to TRBD1. CDR3 length equals 15 residues. The germline gives CDR1 MRHNA, CDR2 SNTAGT. V shed 4 bases and J 6 bases; nucleotides not matched to a gene: 9. CDR3 nucleotide sequence: TGTGCCAGCAGTGCCCAACCGGGACAGGGACATGGCTACACCTTC. This sequence encodes CASSAQPGQGHGYTF.

A few counts support this clonotype. The rearrangement links TRBV5-1 to TRBJ2-1; 10 bases are a match to TRBD2. Trimming at V came to 0 bases and at J to 7 bases, leaving 4 bases not matched to a gene. The germline V gene has CDR1 SGHRS and CDR2 YFSETQ. The CDR3 totals 15 residues. The CDR3 bases are TGCGCCAGCAGCTTGGGCAGCGGGAGGGGGAATGAGCAGTTCTTC. Protein: CASSLGSGRGNEQFF.

The rearrangement uses TRBV20-1 and TRBJ2-7; 7 nucleotides match TRBD2. The CDR3 covers 16 residues. V lost 5 bases, J lost 0 bases, and 13 bases stayed unmatched. CDR1 is DFQATT, CDR2 SNEGSKA, per germline (reference sequence). Here the CDR3 DNA reads TGCAGTGCTTCCCCCACCCGGGGGGTGTTCTCCTACGAGCAGTACTTC. It translates to CSASPTRGVFSYEQYF.

The table lists this clonotype with many counts. The J gene is TRBJ2-3, the V gene TRBV12-3 or TRBV12-4, with D tentatively TRBD2 (6 bases). The V gene lost 7 bases and the J gene lost 2 bases, with 22 bases spanning the gap. The CDR3 is 17 amino acids. The CDR3 sequence is CASTFEGWGDSTDTQYF. The CDR3 coding sequence is TGTGCCAGCACCTTCGAAGGGTGGGGGGACTCCACAGATACGCAGTATTTT.

V and J are TRBV29-1 and TRBJ2-7; D possibly corresponds to TRBD1 (6 bases). Between the trimmed V and J ends, which lost 7 bases and 3 bases, there was a span of 10 bases. The CDR3 has 11 amino acids. Germline V CDR1 and CDR2: SQVTM, ANQGSEA. CDR3 DNA: TGCAGCGCAACAGGGAACTACGAGCAGTACTTC. Protein product: CSATGNYEQYF.

This clonotype was observed a few times. This sequence joins TRBV12-3 or TRBV12-4 and TRBJ2-1, with TRBD2 as a possible D gene (5 bases). The CDR3 has 21 residues. The germline V and J ends were trimmed by 3 bases and 4 bases, with 31 bases remaining between them. The chain's CDR3 is CASSFVISRSVAGPQYNEQFF. The CDR3 DNA is TGTGCCAGCAGTTTCGTAATTTCTCGGAGCGTGGCGGGCCCTCAATACAATGAGCAGTTCTTC.